The 24 T cell receptor beta chains below all came from one sample that was sequenced in a study of blood T cell repertoires in COVID-19. TCRdb's table, derived via immunoSEQ multiplex PCR, lists solely in-frame clones and lacks some. The data hold roughly 250,000 clones, with approximately 80% observed a single time. Input material: peripheral blood. The receptors originated from a woman in her 40s with active or convalescent COVID-19.

The rearrangement uses TRBV7-9 and TRBJ2-1, with 9 bases fitting TRBD1. Unmatched junction bases numbered 12, after V lost 5 bases and J lost 7 bases. This CDR3 is built from 16 residues. Germline loops: CDR1 SEHNR, CDR2 FQNEAQ (reference sequence). CDR3 sequence reads: CASSPLTGGRLNEQFF. CDR3 coding DNA: TGTGCCAGCAGCCCTTTGACAGGGGGAAGGTTAAATGAGCAGTTCTTC.

The sample holds a few counts of this clone. The rearrangement links TRBV5-6 to TRBJ2-3; 9 bases map to TRBD2. In germline, CDR1 is SGHDT, CDR2 YYEEEE. The CDR3 runs 15 residues. Trimming removed 2 bases from V and 0 bases from J; junction bases left unmatched: 1. CDR3 nucleotides: TGTGCCAGCAGCTTTGCGGGGGGGAGCACAGATACGCAGTATTTT. Encoded protein: CASSFAGGSTDTQYF. Full variable domain (remainder filled in from reference TRBV5-6 and TRBJ2-3): DAGVTQSPTHLIKTRGQQVTLRCSPKSGHDTVSWYQQALGQGPQFIFQYYEEEERQRGNFPDRFSGHQFPNYSSELNVNALLLGDSALYLCASSFAGGSTDTQYFGPGTRLTVL.

The chain employs TRBV10-3 and TRBJ1-2; TRBD1 aligns across 9 bases. From germline, CDR1 is ENHRY and CDR2 SYGVKD. J was trimmed by 4 bases and V by 6 bases; bases with no gene match: 9. The CDR3 extends over 15 amino acids. CDR3 sequence: CAIRGWDRELYGYTF. DNA for the CDR3: TGTGCCATCAGGGGATGGGACAGGGAACTCTATGGCTACACCTTC.

The rearrangement links TRBV30 to TRBJ2-4, with D unresolved. The germline V gene has CDR1 GTSNPN and CDR2 SVGIG (reference sequence). The CDR3 has 15 amino acids. With 0 bases removed from V and 2 bases from J, the gap between germline ends came to 11 bases. CDR3 protein: CAWSVGYGSKNIQYF. The CDR3 DNA follows: TGTGCCTGGAGTGTCGGCTACGGGTCCAAAAACATTCAGTACTTC.

This clone was picked up one time. V is TRBV9 and J is TRBJ2-2, with D perhaps TRBD1 (6 bases). CDR3 length equals 15 residues. V lost 4 bases and J 6 bases, leaving 16 bases between the germline ends. Germline V gives CDR1 SGDLS, CDR2 YYNGEE. CDR3 sequence (DNA): TGTGCCAGCAGCCAGTCAGCAGGGGTATCCGGGGAGCTGTTTTTT. As protein: CASSQSAGVSGELFF.

V and J are TRBV7-9 and TRBJ1-1; 7 bases agree with TRBD1. Germline-derived CDR1 and CDR2 are SEHNR and FQNEAQ (reference sequence). V was clipped by 6 bases and J by 4 bases; unmatched bases: 8. The CDR3 runs 14 residues. CDR3 amino acids: CASRTTGEATEAFF. DNA of the CDR3: TGTGCCAGCAGGACAACAGGGGAGGCCACTGAAGCTTTCTTT.

V usage is TRBV5-6 and J usage is TRBJ1-1; D may be TRBD1 (5 bases). V lost 3 bases and J 11 bases, leaving 14 bases between the germline ends. CDR3 length: 12 amino acids. Germline values: CDR1 SGHDT, CDR2 YYEEEE. CDR3 sequence (DNA): TGTGCCAGCAGCTCGACTCAGGGTTGGGCTTTCTTT. Residues: CASSSTQGWAFF. Based on the CDR3 plus reference TRBV5-6 and TRBJ1-1, the full variable domain is DAGVTQSPTHLIKTRGQQVTLRCSPKSGHDTVSWYQQALGQGPQFIFQYYEEEERQRGNFPDRFSGHQFPNYSSELNVNALLLGDSALYLCASSSTQGWAFFGQGTRLTVV.

In DNA form, the CDR3 reads TGTGCCAGCTCACGGGACAGGGGGCAAGAGCAGTACTTC. It encodes CASSRDRGQEQYF. This chain connects TRBV18 to TRBJ2-7, with 12 bases lining up with TRBD1. This CDR3 comprises 13 residues. Germline trimming cut 4 bases from V and 7 bases from J; bases unmatched to any gene: 2. The germline V gene has CDR1 KGHSH and CDR2 LQKENI.

The J gene is TRBJ2-1, the V gene TRBV7-2; 11 positions match TRBD2. V lost 3 bases and J lost 6; bases outside the gene matches: 13. Germline CDR1 reads SGHTA; CDR2 reads FQGNSA. The CDR3 has 18 amino acids. In DNA, the CDR3 is TGTGCCAGCAGCTTCGTCGCGGCCGGGACTAGCGGCCTCAATGAGCAGTTCTTC. Its protein product is CASSFVAAGTSGLNEQFF.

The CDR3, as DNA: TGTGCCAGCCCCTTGGGCAGGGCCGGGGCCAACGTCCTGACTTTC. The encoded protein is CASPLGRAGANVLTF. V gene TRBV7-2 combines with J gene TRBJ2-6, with D perhaps TRBD1 (5 bases). CDR1 SGHTA and CDR2 FQGNSA come from the germline V gene. Trimming removed 8 bases from V and 4 bases from J, with 15 bases in between. The CDR3 has 15 residues.

The V call is TRBV28, the J call TRBJ1-1; D remains unclear. The V gene's germline CDR1 is MDHEN and CDR2 SYDVKM. V lost 5 bases to trimming and J lost 2 bases, with 18 bases between them. The CDR3 totals 16 residues. Written as DNA, the CDR3 is TGTGCCAGCAGTGAGGACTTCGGAGGGAGAAACACTGAAGCTTTCTTT. This sequence encodes CASSEDFGGRNTEAFF.

This sequence joins TRBV7-9 and TRBJ1-1; 8 bases match TRBD1. Unmatched junction bases numbered 6, after V lost 6 bases and J lost 0 bases. Germline CDR1 is SEHNR and CDR2 is FQNEAQ (reference sequence). This CDR3 is built from 15 residues. In DNA, the CDR3 is TGTGCCAGCAGAGTTGACAGGGGCATGAACACTGAAGCTTTCTTT. As protein: CASRVDRGMNTEAFF.

The chain combines TRBV2 with TRBJ2-5, with D possibly TRBD1 on 5 matching bases. Germline CDR1 reads SNHLY; CDR2 reads FYNNEI. Trimming removed 5 bases at V and 4 bases at J, with 8 bases between. The CDR3 is 12 residues long. DNA of the CDR3: TGTGCCAGCAGTATGACAGTAGAGACCCAGTACTTC. As protein: CASSMTVETQYF.

This clone was detected a few times. V and J are TRBV19 and TRBJ2-7; 11 bases line up with TRBD1. CDR3 length equals 17 residues. The V gene's germline CDR1 is LNHDA and CDR2 SQIVND (reference sequence). The V segment lost 3 bases and the J segment 2 bases; nucleotides outside the gene matches: 9. The DNA for the CDR3 is TGTGCCAGTAGTATGTCAGTGGCGGGACAGGGGGCCTACGAGCAGTACTTC. Its protein is CASSMSVAGQGAYEQYF.

The sample holds a few counts of this clone. The CDR3 loop is CSVPEATGEIGYTF. The CDR3 bases are TGCAGCGTTCCAGAGGCGACAGGGGAGATAGGCTACACCTTC. The chain uses TRBV29-1 and TRBJ1-2; 8 nucleotides line up with TRBD1. Per the germline V gene, CDR1 is SQVTM and CDR2 is ANQGSEA. The CDR3 consists of 14 residues. After removal of 5 bases from V and 8 bases from J, the junction contained 13 bases not matched to a gene.

Ten or more counts support this clone. The V gene is TRBV10-3, the J gene TRBJ1-2; D is undetermined. This CDR3 has 13 residues. Germline CDR1 reads ENHRY; CDR2 reads SYGVKD. V was clipped by 3 bases and J by 6 bases, with 11 bases between them. The CDR3 nucleotides are TGTGCCATCAGTGACGGCCCCGGGAATGGCTACACCTTC. Protein sequence: CAISDGPGNGYTF.

The chain uses TRBV5-6 and TRBJ2-7, with 8 nucleotides matching TRBD2. CDR3 length: 13 amino acids. V lost 5 bases and J lost 4; bases outside the gene matches: 5. The germline CDR1 and CDR2 sequences are SGHDT and YYEEEE. CDR3 bases: TGTGCCAGCAGTCCGGGGGGGTGGTACGAGCAGTACTTC. This codes for CASSPGGWYEQYF.

The chain couples TRBV28 to TRBJ2-7; 7 positions match TRBD1. CDR1 is MDHEN, CDR2 SYDVKM, per germline. This CDR3 has 13 residues. The V gene end was trimmed by 2 bases and the J gene end by 7 bases; junction bases not matched to a gene: 5. The CDR3 loop reads CASSLATGAEQYV. Here the CDR3 DNA reads TGTGCCAGCAGTTTAGCAACAGGGGCGGAGCAGTACGTC.

The CDR3: CASKATGGRTEAFF. The CDR3 DNA reads TGTGCCAGCAAGGCTACAGGGGGAAGGACTGAAGCTTTCTTT. The V gene is TRBV6-4, the J gene TRBJ1-1; 8 nucleotides line up with TRBD1. Germline assignment: CDR1 MRHNA and CDR2 SNTAGT. V trimming: 7 bases; J trimming: 5 bases; junction bases outside the gene matches: 9. This CDR3 spans 14 amino acids.

The chain combines TRBV6-6 with TRBJ1-3; D unresolved. Germline CDR1 is MNHNY and CDR2 is SVGAGI (reference sequence). The CDR3 spans 15 residues. Trimming stripped 6 bases from V and 2 bases from J, with 14 bases between. CDR3 residues: CASSPAPQTGNTIYF. CDR3 bases: TGTGCCAGCAGCCCAGCACCACAGACTGGAAACACCATATATTTT.

The rearrangement joins TRBV11-2 to TRBJ1-1, with a weak D call TRBD1 (5 bases). Germline V gene sequence: CDR1 SGHAT, CDR2 FQNNGV. The V and J ends lost 8 bases and 7 bases respectively, with 17 bases between them. CDR3 length: 13 residues. The CDR3 spells CASGLGGPGEAFF. CDR3 coding DNA: TGTGCCAGCGGACTGGGGGGACCCGGTGAAGCTTTCTTT. Using reference TRBV11-2 and TRBJ1-1 for the parts outside the CDR3, the full variable domain is EAGVAQSPRYKIIEKRQSVAFWCNPISGHATLYWYQQILGQGPKLLIQFQNNGVVDDSQLPKDRFSAERLKGVDSTLKIQPAKLEDSAVYLCASGLGGPGEAFFGQGTRLTVV.

V is TRBV5-1 and J is TRBJ1-2; a weak D match, TRBD1 (5 bases). CDR1 and CDR2 (germline): SGHRS, YFSETQ. This CDR3 is built from 19 residues. V gave up 0 bases and J gave up 0 bases, with 21 bases separating them. The CDR3 sequence: CASSLVLQDFHPSNYGYTF. The DNA of the CDR3 is TGCGCCAGCAGCTTGGTTCTACAGGATTTCCACCCCTCTAACTATGGCTACACCTTC.

This clone was counted a few times. The chain links TRBV6-6 to TRBJ1-5; TRBD1 agrees at 8 bases. Per germline, CDR1 MNHNY and CDR2 SVGAGI (reference sequence). The length of the CDR3 is 14 residues. V lost 7 bases to trimming and J lost 2 bases; unmatched junction nucleotides: 4. CDR3 amino acids: CASKADRGNQPQHF. Written as DNA, the CDR3 is TGTGCCAGCAAGGCGGACAGGGGCAATCAGCCCCAGCATTTT.

The rearrangement joins TRBV6-4 to TRBJ2-3; the match to TRBD1 covers 9 bases. Trimming took 4 bases from V and 4 from J; bases not matched to a gene: 6. The CDR3 covers 15 residues. Germline V gives CDR1 MRHNA, CDR2 SNTAGT. In DNA, the CDR3 is TGTGCCAGCAGTGCCGACAGGGGGTTCGCAGATACGCAGTATTTT. Encoded protein: CASSADRGFADTQYF.